Below are 31 T cell receptor beta chains sequenced from a single sample in a study of blood T cell repertoires in COVID-19. Using immunoSEQ multiplex PCR, the repertoire was profiled, and TCRdb retains in-frame clones only, with some absent. The sample shows 150,000 to 200,000 clones, 70% to 90% of them seen only once. The specimen sequenced was PBMCs or T cells enriched from blood (not recorded which). The receptors originated from a middle-aged man who had recovered from COVID-19.

The genes are TRBV12-3 or TRBV12-4 and TRBJ2-4; D is perhaps TRBD1 (5 bases). Trimming cost V 4 bases and J 15 bases, with 19 bases left between them. This CDR3 region has 13 residues. The CDR3 spells CASSSIRAGRGYF. The CDR3 DNA reads TGTGCCAGCAGTTCCATCCGGGCCGGTAGGGGGTACTTC.

The rearrangement links TRBV9 to TRBJ1-5; 8 nucleotides align to TRBD1. V gave up 5 bases and J gave up 3 bases; unmatched junction bases: 1. The V gene's germline CDR1 is SGDLS and CDR2 YYNGEE. The CDR3 length is 13 residues. CDR3 in DNA: TGTGCCAGCAGTCAGGGGGCCAATCAGCCCCAGCATTTT. It encodes CASSQGANQPQHF.

This chain connects TRBV6-1 to TRBJ1-2; D is ambiguous. The germline gives CDR1 MNHNS, CDR2 SASEGT. V lost 1 base to trimming and J lost 2 bases, with 8 bases between them. This CDR3 region has 14 residues. The CDR3 DNA reads TGTGCCAGCAGTGAAGAACCAGTGAACTATGGCTACACCTTC. Protein: CASSEEPVNYGYTF.

This sequence joins TRBV30 and TRBJ1-6; D perhaps matches TRBD1 (5 bases). V gave up 0 bases and J gave up 9 bases, with 15 bases separating them. The CDR3 covers 15 residues. CDR1 GTSNPN and CDR2 SVGIG come from the germline V gene (reference sequence). In DNA form, the CDR3 reads TGTGCCTGGAGTGTAGACGTCCGCGACAGTTCACCCCTCCACTTT. This translates into CAWSVDVRDSSPLHF.

The chain recombines TRBV6-5 with TRBJ1-6; D perhaps matches TRBD1 (5 bases). V was trimmed by 6 bases and J by 10 bases, leaving 7 bases between them. Germline CDR1 and CDR2: MNHEY and SVGAGI. The CDR3 loop spans 11 amino acids. CDR3 protein: CASREGSPLHF. CDR3 bases: TGTGCCAGCAGGGAGGGGTCACCCCTCCACTTT.

The V and J genes are TRBV5-1 and TRBJ2-2; D uncertain. The CDR3 spans 15 residues. V was trimmed by 2 bases and J by 6 bases, leaving 14 bases between them. From germline, CDR1 is SGHRS and CDR2 YFSETQ. Here the CDR3 DNA reads TGCGCCAGCAGCTTCGGAACAGATCGGCCCGGGGAGCTGTTTTTT. Its protein is CASSFGTDRPGELFF.

The chain couples TRBV5-5 to TRBJ1-2, with TRBD1 matching 11 bases. Trimming cost V 0 bases and J 8 bases; bases outside gene matches: 6. CDR3 size: 15 residues. Germline V gives CDR1 SGHKS, CDR2 YYEKEE (reference sequence). For the CDR3, the DNA is TGTGCCAGCAGCTTGGTAGGACAGGGGGCGAGGGGCTACACCTTC. Protein: CASSLVGQGARGYTF.

This clone was picked up one time. Mismatch with germline at one junction end may stem from a read error. This chain connects TRBV18 to TRBJ1-2; tentatively, D is TRBD1 (5 bases). The germline V gene encodes CDR1 KGHSH and CDR2 LQKENI. CDR3 length: 12 amino acids. The CDR3 DNA reads as TGTGCCAGCTCACCGGGGCAGGGCTCCGAGTCCTTC. It codes for CASSPGQGSESF.

V usage is TRBV5-6 and J usage is TRBJ2-1, with D possibly being TRBD2 (6 bases). The CDR3 is 16 residues long. Trimming stripped 4 bases from V and 5 bases from J, with 19 bases between. The V gene's germline CDR1 is SGHDT and CDR2 YYEEEE. The CDR3 spells CASSNIWRGADNEQFF. CDR3 in DNA: TGTGCCAGCAGCAATATATGGAGGGGCGCGGACAATGAGCAGTTCTTC.

This chain links TRBV29-1 with TRBJ2-3; D may be TRBD2 (5 bases). V shed 3 bases and J shed 1 base, with 5 bases lying between them. From germline, CDR1 is SQVTM and CDR2 ANQGSEA. This CDR3 has 12 amino acids. CDR3 sequence (DNA): TGCAGCGTTGAGAGGGGCACAGATACGCAGTATTTT. Protein product: CSVERGTDTQYF.

This rearrangement joins TRBV28 to TRBJ2-5; a weak D match, TRBD2 (7 bases). The CDR3 sequence is 15 residues long. Germline V gene sequence: CDR1 MDHEN, CDR2 SYDVKM. V lost 4 bases and J lost 2, with 14 bases in between. CDR3 sequence: CASSWGGGGQETQYF. In nucleotides, the CDR3 is TGTGCCAGCAGTTGGGGAGGGGGGGGTCAAGAGACCCAGTACTTC.

The chain joins TRBV6-2 or TRBV6-3 to TRBJ2-7; the D is unclear. CDR3 size: 11 residues. V lost 5 bases and J 4 bases, leaving 6 bases between the germline ends. Germline V gene data show CDR1 as MNHEY and CDR2 as SVGEGT. CDR3 DNA: TGTGCCAGCAGTCCCCTTTACGAGCAGTACTTC. Protein: CASSPLYEQYF.

J is TRBJ2-7 and V is TRBV6-5, with no clear D. The CDR3 is 13 amino acids. The germline CDR1 and CDR2 sequences are MNHEY and SVGAGI. V dropped 2 bases and J dropped 3 bases, with 8 bases sitting between them. The CDR3 DNA reads as TGTGCCAGCAGTTACGCGACATTCTACGAGCAGTACTTC. Encoded protein: CASSYATFYEQYF.

As DNA, the CDR3 is TGTGCCAGCTCACCATCCGAGGGCTATGGCTACACCTTC. This translates into CASSPSEGYGYTF. The chain couples TRBV18 to TRBJ1-2; D gene unclear. The CDR3 is 13 amino acids. V shed 2 bases and J shed 4 bases, with 8 bases lying between them. Looked up from germline, CDR1 is KGHSH and CDR2 is LQKENI. The whole variable domain, remainder taken from reference TRBV18 and TRBJ1-2, is NAGVMQNPRHLVRRRGQEARLRCSPMKGHSHVYWYRQLPEEGLKFMVYLQKENIIDESGMPKERFSAEFPKEGPSILRIQQVVRGDSAAYFCASSPSEGYGYTFGSGTRLTVV.

The chain joins TRBV12-3 or TRBV12-4 to TRBJ2-7, with TRBD1 matching 7 bases. With 3 bases clipped from V and 3 bases from J, the junction kept 2 bases outside the gene matches. This CDR3 is built from 13 residues. The CDR3 reads CASSFWDSYEQYF. CDR3 nucleotide sequence: TGTGCCAGCAGTTTTTGGGACAGCTACGAGCAGTACTTC.

The rearrangement links TRBV30 to TRBJ1-6; D possibly corresponds to TRBD1 (6 bases). The CDR3 has 14 amino acids. The germline V and J ends were trimmed by 5 bases and 3 bases, with 11 bases remaining between them. The V gene's germline CDR1 is GTSNPN and CDR2 SVGIG (reference sequence). CDR3 nucleotides: TGTGCCTGGGGTGGACAGTTCTATAATTCACCCCTCCACTTT. Its protein is CAWGGQFYNSPLHF.

The chain joins TRBV6-5 to TRBJ1-4; D gene ambiguous. Trimming pared 2 bases from V and 3 bases from J, leaving 13 bases between. This CDR3 has 16 amino acids. Germline V gives CDR1 MNHEY, CDR2 SVGAGI. The CDR3 here is CASSYQSPTSNEKLFF. CDR3 DNA: TGTGCCAGCAGTTACCAGTCCCCGACTTCTAATGAAAAACTGTTTTTT.

This clone is medium-sized by share. The V call is TRBV6-5, the J call TRBJ2-7, with 9 bases that match TRBD1. CDR3 length: 15 amino acids. Germline V gene data show CDR1 as MNHEY and CDR2 as SVGAGI. V was pared by 6 bases and J by 0 bases, with 6 bases of the junction left unmatched. For the CDR3, the DNA is TGTGCCAGCAGACGAGGGACAGGGTACTCCTACGAGCAGTACTTC. Protein product: CASRRGTGYSYEQYF.

This clone was seen only once. The V call is TRBV3-1 (or the pseudogene TRBV3-2), the J call TRBJ2-6; D is uncertain. The CDR3 contains 16 residues. The germline CDR1 and CDR2 sequences are LGHDT and YNNKEL (reference sequence). Trimming pared 4 bases from V and 0 bases from J, leaving 10 bases between. The CDR3 region is CASSLLPGSGANVLTF. The CDR3 DNA reads as TGTGCCAGCAGCCTTCTGCCAGGCTCTGGGGCCAACGTCCTGACTTTC.

The rearrangement uses TRBV30 and TRBJ1-2; 7 nucleotides align to TRBD1. Germline V gene lookup returns CDR1 GTSNPN and CDR2 SVGIG (reference sequence). V was clipped by 5 bases and J by 4 bases; unmatched bases: 7. The CDR3 is made up of 13 amino acids. In DNA form, the CDR3 reads TGTGCCTGGGCCCCTCAGGGGGGCTATGGCTACACCTTC. This encodes CAWAPQGGYGYTF.

This clone has ten or more counts. This rearrangement joins TRBV11-2 to TRBJ1-2, with a tentative D call TRBD1 (6 bases). This CDR3 is built from 16 residues. Germline loops: CDR1 SGHAT, CDR2 FQNNGV. V dropped 3 bases and J dropped 4 bases, with 18 bases sitting between them. The DNA of the CDR3 is TGTGCCAGCAGCTTGACGGACAGCCGTGTTGCCTATGGCTACACCTTC. Residues: CASSLTDSRVAYGYTF.

The rearrangement joins TRBV2 to TRBJ2-1; 10 nucleotides agree with TRBD1. Per the germline V gene, CDR1 is SNHLY and CDR2 is FYNNEI. The J segment lost 5 bases and the V segment lost 6 bases, leaving 7 bases of the junction unmatched. This CDR3 spans 15 amino acids. For the CDR3, the DNA is TGTGCCAGCAGCCAGACAGGGGGCCTCAACAATGAGCAGTTCTTC. Protein: CASSQTGGLNNEQFF.

The sample holds a few counts of this clone. The chain's CDR3 is CAIRQGDYEQYF. The CDR3, as DNA: TGTGCCATTCGACAGGGGGACTACGAGCAGTACTTC. V usage is TRBV6-6 and J usage is TRBJ2-7, with 9 nucleotides matching TRBD1. The ends lost 10 bases at V and 3 bases at J; junction bases unmatched: 4. This CDR3 comprises 12 residues. Germline V gene sequence: CDR1 MNHNY, CDR2 SVGAGI (reference sequence).

Here the CDR3 reads CASSYERGRGAEQYF. The DNA of the CDR3 is TGTGCCAGCAGTTACGAGAGGGGGCGCGGAGCAGAGCAGTACTTC. The rearrangement links TRBV6-6 to TRBJ2-7; 7 bases align to TRBD1. This CDR3 contains 15 residues. The germline CDR1 and CDR2 sequences are MNHNY and SVGAGI (reference sequence). Germline trimming cut 2 bases from V and 7 bases from J; bases unmatched to any gene: 11.

The rearrangement uses TRBV7-6 and TRBJ1-2; TRBD1 agrees at 12 bases. Losses at the gene ends were 4 bases for V and 8 bases for J; bases not matched to a gene: 8. From germline, CDR1 is SGHVS and CDR2 FNYEAQ. CDR3 length equals 15 residues. As DNA, the CDR3 is TGTGCCAGCAGCTCGGGGGGACAGGGGGCGCGCGGCTACACCTTC. Protein sequence: CASSSGGQGARGYTF.

This chain joins TRBV7-6 and TRBJ2-2; D is ambiguous. Per germline, CDR1 SGHVS and CDR2 FNYEAQ. With 1 base removed from V and 4 bases from J, the gap between germline ends came to 10 bases. The CDR3 has 15 amino acids. CDR3 DNA: TGTGCCAGCAGCTTAGAGCCGTCAGGCACCGGGGAGCTGTTTTTT. Amino acids: CASSLEPSGTGELFF. Full variable domain (rest looked up from reference TRBV7-6 and TRBJ2-2): GAGVSQSPRYKVTKRGQDVALRCDPISGHVSLYWYRQALGQGPEFLTYFNYEAQQDKSGLPNDRFSAERPEGSISTLTIQRTEQRDSAMYRCASSLEPSGTGELFFGEGSRLTVL.

V gene TRBV11-2 combines with J gene TRBJ2-1, with 8 bases identical to TRBD1. The germline V gene has CDR1 SGHAT and CDR2 FQNNGV. J lost 4 bases, V lost 5 bases, and 4 bases had no gene match. The CDR3 has 14 residues. CDR3 coding DNA: TGTGCCAGCAGCATGGGGACAGGATACAATGAGCAGTTCTTC. Amino acids: CASSMGTGYNEQFF.

The rearrangement uses TRBV19 and TRBJ2-7, with D tentatively TRBD1 (6 bases). Germline V CDR1 and CDR2: LNHDA, SQIVND (reference sequence). This CDR3 spans 16 amino acids. V lost 11 bases and J lost 4, with 27 bases in between. DNA of the CDR3: TGTGCCTTTACAGCCCCCGCCCGGACAGCAAATTACGAGCAGTACGTC. Translating it yields CAFTAPARTANYEQYV.

The chain couples TRBV9 to TRBJ2-7, with TRBD2 matching 7 bases. CDR3 size: 15 residues. The V gene's germline CDR1 is SGDLS and CDR2 YYNGEE. V shed 6 bases, J shed 5 bases, and the junction held 14 bases outside the gene matches. The CDR3 spells CASTGYPGLSHEQYF. The CDR3 nucleotides read TGTGCCAGCACAGGCTACCCGGGACTAAGCCACGAGCAGTACTTC.

V gene TRBV14 combines with J gene TRBJ1-1; 7 bases match TRBD1. The CDR3 covers 16 residues. After removal of 4 bases from V and 4 bases from J, the junction contained 12 bases not matched to a gene. The germline gives CDR1 SGHDN, CDR2 FVKESK. Here the CDR3 DNA reads TGTGCCAGCAGCCCGTTCGAAAACAGGGGTAGCACTGAAGCTTTCTTT. Translated: CASSPFENRGSTEAFF.

The J gene is TRBJ2-4, the V gene TRBV7-8, with a tentative D call TRBD2 (6 bases). Germline V gene data show CDR1 as SGHVS and CDR2 as FQNEAQ. The CDR3 loop spans 16 amino acids. Trimming took 1 base from V and 8 from J, leaving 18 bases between them. CDR3 protein: CASSLEGLLEVDIQYF. As DNA, the CDR3 is TGTGCCAGCAGCTTAGAGGGACTCCTGGAGGTGGACATTCAGTACTTC.